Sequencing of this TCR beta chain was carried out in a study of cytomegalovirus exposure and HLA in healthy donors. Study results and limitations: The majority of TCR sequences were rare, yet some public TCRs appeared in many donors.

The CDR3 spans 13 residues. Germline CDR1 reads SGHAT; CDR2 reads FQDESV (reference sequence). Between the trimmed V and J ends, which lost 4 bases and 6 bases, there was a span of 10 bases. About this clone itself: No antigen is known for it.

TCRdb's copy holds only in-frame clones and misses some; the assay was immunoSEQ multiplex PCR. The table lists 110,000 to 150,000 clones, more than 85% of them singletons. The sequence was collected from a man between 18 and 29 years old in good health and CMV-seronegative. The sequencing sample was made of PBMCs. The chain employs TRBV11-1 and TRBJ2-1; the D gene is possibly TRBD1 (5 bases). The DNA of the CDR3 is TGTGCCAGCAGCTCGCAGGGAAGCAATGAGCAGTTCTTC. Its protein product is CASSSQGSNEQFF.